The 21 T cell receptor beta chains given below trace back to one sample, sequenced in a study of cytomegalovirus exposure and HLA in healthy donors. 13 Jbeta primers and 60 Vbeta primers were used for the PCR. TCRdb keeps only in-frame clones here, not all; method: immunoSEQ multiplex PCR. The table shows 150,000 to 200,000 clones, with approximately 73% occurring only once. Sequences were obtained from PBMCs. The receptors here all came from a man aged 30 to 39 in good health and CMV-seropositive.

The chain joins TRBV2 to TRBJ2-2; 7 bases align to TRBD2. CDR3 size: 11 residues. The V segment lost 7 bases and the J segment 9 bases; nucleotides outside the gene matches: 2. Germline assignment: CDR1 SNHLY and CDR2 FYNNEI. This CDR3 is CASKGGWELFF. The DNA of the CDR3 is TGTGCCAGCAAGGGAGGGTGGGAGCTGTTTTTT.

V and J are TRBV14 and TRBJ2-6, with 8 bases aligning to TRBD1. Per the germline V gene, CDR1 is SGHDN and CDR2 is FVKESK. V gave up 7 bases and J gave up 2 bases; unmatched junction bases: 7. The CDR3 covers 16 residues. Here the CDR3 DNA reads TGTGCCAGCACAAGACAGGGGAATCCTGGGGCCAACGTCCTGACTTTC. Translating it yields CASTRQGNPGANVLTF. Filled out from reference TRBV14 and TRBJ2-6, the complete variable domain reads EAGVTQFPSHSVIEKGQTVTLRCDPISGHDNLYWYRRVMGKEIKFLLHFVKESKQDESGMPNNRFLAERTGGTYSTLKVQPAELEDSGVYFCASTRQGNPGANVLTFGAGSRLTVL.

The chain employs TRBV29-1 and TRBJ2-7, with 7 bases lining up with TRBD1. This CDR3 has 13 amino acids. Germline V gene lookup returns CDR1 SQVTM and CDR2 ANQGSEA. Trimming at V came to 7 bases and at J to 6 bases, leaving 12 bases not matched to a gene. CDR3 in amino acids: CSAGTGVEGEQYF. The CDR3 bases are TGCAGCGCCGGAACAGGGGTTGAAGGCGAGCAGTACTTC.

The V gene is TRBV28, the J gene TRBJ1-1; D perhaps matches TRBD1 (6 bases). The CDR3 consists of 10 residues. Germline CDR1 is MDHEN and CDR2 is SYDVKM. Trimming cost V 8 bases and J 9 bases, with 10 bases left between them. The CDR3 here is CASRGGKAFF. CDR3 nucleotides: TGTGCCAGCCGAGGGGGAAAAGCTTTCTTT. Variable domain in full (rest from reference TRBV28 and TRBJ1-1): DVKVTQSSRYLVKRTGEKVFLECVQDMDHENMFWYRQDPGLGLRLIYFSYDVKMKEKGDIPEGYSVSREKKERFSLILESASTNQTSMYLCASRGGKAFFGQGTRLTVV.

The V gene is TRBV28, the J gene TRBJ2-3, with 10 bases identical to TRBD2. The germline V gene encodes CDR1 MDHEN and CDR2 SYDVKM. The CDR3 has 17 amino acids. After removal of 4 bases from V and 4 bases from J, the junction contained 11 bases not matched to a gene. The CDR3 region has the DNA TGTGCCAGCAGTTCATCCTCCGGGACTAGCGCTTCAGATACGCAGTATTTT. Translated, it gives CASSSSSGTSASDTQYF. The full variable domain, rest sourced from reference TRBV28 and TRBJ2-3, is DVKVTQSSRYLVKRTGEKVFLECVQDMDHENMFWYRQDPGLGLRLIYFSYDVKMKEKGDIPEGYSVSREKKERFSLILESASTNQTSMYLCASSSSSGTSASDTQYFGPGTRLTVL.

V usage is TRBV7-6 and J usage is TRBJ2-7; 10 bases are a match to TRBD1. Trimming cost V 5 bases and J 3 bases; bases outside gene matches: 7. This CDR3 region has 15 residues. The germline V gene has CDR1 SGHVS and CDR2 FNYEAQ. CDR3 sequence (DNA): TGTGCCAGCAGCGCGGAGGGACAGGGGAGCTACGAGCAGTACTTC. Its protein is CASSAEGQGSYEQYF. Supplemented by reference TRBV7-6 and TRBJ2-7, the full variable domain reads GAGVSQSPRYKVTKRGQDVALRCDPISGHVSLYWYRQALGQGPEFLTYFNYEAQQDKSGLPNDRFSAERPEGSISTLTIQRTEQRDSAMYRCASSAEGQGSYEQYFGPGTRLTVT.

The genes are TRBV5-4 and TRBJ2-5; a weak D match, TRBD1 (5 bases). There are 13 residues in the CDR3. Germline CDR1 is SGHNT and CDR2 is YYREEE (reference sequence). V was pared by 0 bases and J by 5 bases, with 8 bases between. DNA of the CDR3: TGTGCCAGCAGCTTGGCAGGGTACGAGACCCAGTACTTC. Residues: CASSLAGYETQYF.

The chain joins TRBV9 to TRBJ1-1; TRBD1 is a possible D gene (5 bases). Germline CDR1 is SGDLS and CDR2 is YYNGEE. The CDR3 length is 15 residues. Trimming took off 4 bases at V and 1 base at J, with 14 bases between the two ends. CDR3 region: CASSPNDGQNTEAFF. CDR3 DNA sequence: TGTGCCAGCAGCCCAAACGACGGACAGAACACTGAAGCTTTCTTT.

The chain links TRBV7-8 to TRBJ1-2; D uncertain. The germline V gene has CDR1 SGHVS and CDR2 FQNEAQ. The CDR3 totals 14 residues. The V gene lost 2 bases and the J gene lost 4 bases, with 11 bases spanning the gap. The CDR3 nucleotides read TGTGCCAGCAGCTTAATAGAGGGCGCCTATGGCTACACCTTC. Residues: CASSLIEGAYGYTF.

V gene TRBV4-1 combines with J gene TRBJ2-5; TRBD1 might be the D (6 bases). The DNA end is a closer match to TRBJ2-7, so the J assignment may be wrong. Germline CDR1 is MGHRA and CDR2 is YSYEKL. CDR3 length: 17 residues. Here the CDR3 DNA reads TGCGCCAGCAGCCAACCCCCCCAGACAGGTGCCTCCTACGAGCAGTACTTC. Amino acid sequence: CASSQPPQTGASYEQYF.

The chain joins TRBV6-1 to TRBJ2-7, with 8 bases lining up with TRBD2. The CDR3 consists of 16 residues. V dropped 3 bases and J dropped 1; count of bases not matched to a gene: 8. The germline V gene encodes CDR1 MNHNS and CDR2 SASEGT. CDR3 sequence (DNA): TGTGCCAGCAGTGAGTATACTAGCGGAAAATCCTACGAGCAGTACTTC. This translates into CASSEYTSGKSYEQYF.

The chain recombines TRBV4-1 with TRBJ2-7, with D possibly being TRBD2 (6 bases). Germline lookup yields CDR1 MGHRA and CDR2 YSYEKL. Between the trimmed V and J ends, which lost 3 bases and 6 bases, there was a span of 12 bases. CDR3 length: 13 residues. CDR3 in amino acids: CASSHPGSGEQYF. CDR3 DNA: TGCGCCAGCAGCCACCCCGGGAGCGGCGAGCAGTACTTC.

The genes are TRBV5-6 and TRBJ2-1, with 13 bases that match TRBD2. CDR1 and CDR2 from the germline V gene are SGHDT and YYEEEE. The CDR3 is made up of 18 amino acids. V was clipped by 3 bases and J by 2 bases; unmatched bases: 8. The CDR3, as DNA: TGTGCCAGCAGCTCAACGGGACTAGCGGGACCAACCTACAATGAGCAGTTCTTC. It translates to CASSSTGLAGPTYNEQFF.

CDR3 nucleotides: TGTGCCAGCTCGACAGAAAACAATCAGCCCCAGCATTTT. It translates to CASSTENNQPQHF. This rearrangement joins TRBV6-5 to TRBJ1-5; possibly TRBD1 for D (5 bases). Germline V gene lookup returns CDR1 MNHEY and CDR2 SVGAGI. Trimming stripped 8 bases from V and 3 bases from J, with 11 bases between. The CDR3 loop spans 13 amino acids.

This clone was detected a few times. The genes are TRBV4-1 and TRBJ1-5; D remains unclear. The CDR3 covers 16 residues. The ends were cut back, 4 bases at V and 2 bases at J, with 15 bases in the middle. In germline, CDR1 is MGHRA, CDR2 YSYEKL. CDR3 sequence (DNA): TGCGCCAGCAGCCTAACAGATGGATATGGCAATCAGCCCCAGCATTTT. Its translation: CASSLTDGYGNQPQHF.

V is TRBV30 and J is TRBJ2-7, with a tentative D call TRBD2 (6 bases). The germline CDR1 and CDR2 sequences are GTSNPN and SVGIG (reference sequence). The CDR3 runs to 13 residues. V shed 2 bases and J shed 4 bases, with 12 bases lying between them. The CDR3: CAWSIGGTYEQYF. CDR3 in DNA: TGTGCCTGGAGTATCGGGGGAACTTACGAGCAGTACTTC. The entire variable domain, with the rest obtained from reference TRBV30 and TRBJ2-7, is as follows: SQTIHQWPATLVQPVGSPLSLECTVEGTSNPNLYWYRQAAGRGLQLLFYSVGIGQISSEVPQNLSASRPQDRQFILSSKKLLLSDSGFYLCAWSIGGTYEQYFGPGTRLTVT.

This clone was seen only once. For the CDR3, the DNA is TGCGCCAGCAGCACGGGACTATCCTACAATGAGCAGTTCTTC. This gives the protein CASSTGLSYNEQFF. The chain has TRBV5-1 and TRBJ2-1; 7 bases match TRBD2. Germline V gives CDR1 SGHRS, CDR2 YFSETQ. V trimming: 4 bases; J trimming: 1 base; junction bases outside the gene matches: 2. The CDR3 is 14 amino acids.

The chain combines TRBV27 with TRBJ2-1; D unclear. Germline V gene lookup returns CDR1 MNHEY and CDR2 SMNVEV (reference sequence). Trimming removed 2 bases at V and 2 bases at J, with 10 bases between. The CDR3 contains 15 residues. As DNA, the CDR3 is TGTGCCAGCAGTTTAGGAGATCCCCCCTACAATGAGCAGTTCTTC. This gives the protein CASSLGDPPYNEQFF.

The genes are TRBV29-1 and TRBJ1-1, with 7 bases that match TRBD1. Germline assignment: CDR1 SQVTM and CDR2 ANQGSEA. The CDR3 length is 15 residues. Germline trimming cut 6 bases from V and 0 bases from J; bases unmatched to any gene: 10. The CDR3 protein is CSVDLDREVNTEAFF. CDR3 DNA sequence: TGCAGCGTAGACCTAGACAGGGAGGTGAACACTGAAGCTTTCTTT. The full variable domain, completed using reference TRBV29-1 and TRBJ1-1, is SAVISQKPSRDICQRGTSLTIQCQVDSQVTMMFWYRQQPGQSLTLIATANQGSEATYESGFVIDKFPISRPNLTFSTLTVSNMSPEDSSIYLCSVDLDREVNTEAFFGQGTRLTVV.

This sequence joins TRBV19 and TRBJ1-6; no definite D call. The CDR3 runs to 16 residues. The V gene's germline CDR1 is LNHDA and CDR2 SQIVND (reference sequence). The V gene lost 6 bases and the J gene lost 7 bases, with 19 bases spanning the gap. CDR3 sequence (DNA): TGTGCCAGTAGCCCTATCATGCTTGCGATGAATTCACCCCTCCACTTT. It translates to CASSPIMLAMNSPLHF.

CDR3 sequence: CASTSGSSKETQYF. In nucleotides, the CDR3 is TGTGCCAGTACTAGCGGATCCTCGAAAGAGACCCAGTACTTC. The chain employs TRBV19 and TRBJ2-5; 7 bases fit TRBD2. The germline V gene encodes CDR1 LNHDA and CDR2 SQIVND (reference sequence). This CDR3 has 14 residues. V lost 7 bases and J lost 3; bases outside the gene matches: 8.